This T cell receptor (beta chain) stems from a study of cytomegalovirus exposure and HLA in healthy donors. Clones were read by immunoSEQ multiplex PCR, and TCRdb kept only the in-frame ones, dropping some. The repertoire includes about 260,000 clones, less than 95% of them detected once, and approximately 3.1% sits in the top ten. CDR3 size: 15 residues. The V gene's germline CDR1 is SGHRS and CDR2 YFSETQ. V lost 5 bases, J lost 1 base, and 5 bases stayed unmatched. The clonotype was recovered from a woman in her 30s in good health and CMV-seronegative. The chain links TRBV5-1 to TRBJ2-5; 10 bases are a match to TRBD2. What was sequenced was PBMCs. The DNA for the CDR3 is TGCGCCAGCAGACCGGGACTAGCGATCCAAGAGACCCAGTACTTC. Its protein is CASRPGLAIQETQYF.